Detailed here is one T cell receptor (beta chain). The sample belongs to a study of blood T cell repertoires in COVID-19. Study in general: PBMCs, B-cell-depleted T cells, or T cells provided the cDNA or gDNA that made up the material.

Here immunoSEQ multiplex PCR was the method, and the copy in TCRdb shows in-frame clones only, minus some. The sample records 100,000 to 150,000 clones, roughly three quarters being singletons. CDR3 length: 14 residues. Looked up from germline, CDR1 is MDHEN and CDR2 is SYDVKM. Trimming cost V 4 bases and J 0 bases, with 10 bases left between them. Material: peripheral blood. This clonotype was obtained from a woman aged 70-85 years with acute or convalescent COVID-19. V and J are TRBV28 and TRBJ2-7; D may be TRBD1 (6 bases). The CDR3 reads CASSWTAHSYEQYF. The CDR3 DNA reads as TGTGCCAGCAGTTGGACAGCGCACTCCTACGAGCAGTACTTC.